This is a list of T cell receptor beta chains from one sample in a study of shared clonotypes between healthy human individuals. Clones were sequenced by immunoSEQ multiplex PCR, and TCRdb holds only the in-frame ones, with some missing. Seen here are some 900,000 clones, 76% observed once, and the top ten hold about 1.5%. Specimen: memory CD4+ T cells sorted from blood. The receptors originated from a man between 18 and 35 years old in good health. The CDR3 runs from the conserved cysteine through the conserved F or W. Fields, in order: J gene, V gene, CDR3 protein.

j_gene: TRBJ1-4
v_gene: TRBV5-1
CDR3aa: CASSLVGQGEKLFF

j_gene: TRBJ2-6
v_gene: TRBV6-6
CDR3aa: CASSESPGANVLTF

j_gene: TRBJ2-2
v_gene: TRBV6-5
CDR3aa: CASSVGQGIGELFF

j_gene: TRBJ1-5
v_gene: TRBV2
CDR3aa: CASSEGGNSNQPQHF

j_gene: TRBJ2-7
v_gene: TRBV7-2
CDR3aa: CASSYLGGQSYEQYF

j_gene: TRBJ1-3
v_gene: TRBV30
CDR3aa: CAWSVSGRSGNTIYF

j_gene: TRBJ2-1
v_gene: TRBV9
CDR3aa: CAGRQPGQQFF

j_gene: TRBJ2-7
v_gene: TRBV5-6
CDR3aa: CASSRPGPYEQYF

j_gene: TRBJ2-7
v_gene: TRBV4-2
CDR3aa: CASSQEWTGPPYEQYF

j_gene: TRBJ1-2
v_gene: TRBV30
CDR3aa: CAWSRQPGDGYTF

j_gene: TRBJ2-3
v_gene: TRBV6-5
CDR3aa: CASSFGTDSTDTQYF

j_gene: TRBJ1-5
v_gene: TRBV19
CDR3aa: CASSQGTSNQPQHF

j_gene: TRBJ2-3
v_gene: TRBV27
CDR3aa: CASAISGSTDTQYF

j_gene: TRBJ1-2
v_gene: TRBV6-6
CDR3aa: CASSDRENYGYTF

j_gene: TRBJ2-7
v_gene: TRBV2
CDR3aa: CASSLGSAGRHEQYF

j_gene: TRBJ2-1
v_gene: TRBV9
CDR3aa: CASSVGLGAGTSGRRHNEQFF

j_gene: TRBJ2-2
v_gene: TRBV19
CDR3aa: CASRSGGNTGELFF

j_gene: TRBJ1-6
v_gene: TRBV30
CDR3aa: CACHYSYNSPLHF

j_gene: TRBJ2-5
v_gene: TRBV7-9
CDR3aa: CASSFKGQETQYF

j_gene: TRBJ2-3
v_gene: TRBV7-2
CDR3aa: CASSSLTSGGPSQYF

j_gene: TRBJ1-2
v_gene: TRBV7-2
CDR3aa: CASSRYRAYGYTF

j_gene: TRBJ2-1
v_gene: TRBV30
CDR3aa: CAWSVASYNEQFF

j_gene: TRBJ1-1
v_gene: TRBV10-3
CDR3aa: CAISDGGPAFF

j_gene: TRBJ2-7
v_gene: TRBV7-2
CDR3aa: CASSLEGRDEQYF

j_gene: TRBJ1-1
v_gene: TRBV5-5
CDR3aa: CASRGWLNTEAFF

j_gene: TRBJ2-5
v_gene: TRBV5-1
CDR3aa: CASSPGAGRETQYF

j_gene: TRBJ1-5
v_gene: TRBV21-1
CDR3aa: CASSSDRDANNQPQHF

j_gene: TRBJ2-3
v_gene: TRBV6-6
CDR3aa: CASTASTDTQYF

j_gene: TRBJ1-3
v_gene: TRBV25-1
CDR3aa: CASSDPRGSGNTIYF

j_gene: TRBJ1-1
v_gene: TRBV7-9
CDR3aa: CASSSSGARTEAFF

j_gene: TRBJ2-4
v_gene: TRBV9
CDR3aa: CASSVDGQKNIQYF

j_gene: TRBJ2-2
v_gene: TRBV6-6
CDR3aa: CASSFQTVTGELFF

j_gene: TRBJ1-5
v_gene: TRBV10-3
CDR3aa: CAISSGTTNQPQHF

j_gene: TRBJ1-1
v_gene: TRBV6-1
CDR3aa: CAGSGQLNTEAFF

j_gene: TRBJ2-3
v_gene: TRBV5-1
CDR3aa: CASSLGDADRVNADTQYF

j_gene: TRBJ1-1
v_gene: TRBV6-5
CDR3aa: CASSYASLAEAFF

j_gene: TRBJ1-2
v_gene: TRBV7-2
CDR3aa: CASSLLQTRYTF

j_gene: TRBJ1-3
v_gene: TRBV6-1
CDR3aa: CASSSSGNSGNTIYF

j_gene: TRBJ2-5
v_gene: TRBV5-4
CDR3aa: CASSPTGVIGETQYF

j_gene: TRBJ2-3
v_gene: TRBV6-4
CDR3aa: CASSRTSGRTDTQYF

j_gene: TRBJ2-1
v_gene: TRBV19
CDR3aa: CASSTHTGIGEQFF

j_gene: TRBJ1-2
v_gene: TRBV6-1
CDR3aa: CASRPWTGSYGYTF

j_gene: TRBJ2-3
v_gene: TRBV7-3
CDR3aa: CASKLQAAGTDTQYF

j_gene: TRBJ2-2
v_gene: TRBV19
CDR3aa: CASRGRGSGELFF

j_gene: TRBJ1-2
v_gene: TRBV18
CDR3aa: CASSLTGGGYTF

j_gene: TRBJ2-2
v_gene: TRBV5-6
CDR3aa: CASSLVDAGELFF

j_gene: TRBJ1-5
v_gene: TRBV7-9
CDR3aa: CASSFFREDQPQHF

j_gene: TRBJ2-7
v_gene: TRBV29-1
CDR3aa: CSAGGRSVYEQYF

j_gene: TRBJ2-3
v_gene: TRBV2
CDR3aa: CASCELAGGTDTQYF

j_gene: TRBJ2-5
v_gene: TRBV2
CDR3aa: CASRATWLAVQETQYF